Following are 22 T cell receptor beta chains from one sample sequenced in a study of siplizumab effects on memory and regulatory T cells. Sequencing used immunoSEQ multiplex PCR; TCRdb keeps in-frame clones, though not all of them. The table has about 85,000 clones, 85% to 95% seen once. Material: CD8+ T cells sorted from blood. Receptors were obtained from a human donor in good health.

This clone was observed once. Different DNA sequences within this sample yield the same CDR3. The chain uses TRBV27 and TRBJ2-7, with 10 bases identical to TRBD1. This CDR3 is 14 amino acids long. Germline V gene data show CDR1 as MNHEY and CDR2 as SMNVEV (reference sequence). V gave up 2 bases and J gave up 2 bases; unmatched junction bases: 0. The CDR3 spells CASSLGTGAYEQYF. The CDR3 DNA follows: TGTGCCAGCAGTTTAGGGACAGGGGCCTACGAGCAGTACTTC.

V and J are TRBV29-1 and TRBJ2-1; D might be TRBD1 or TRBD2, each matching 7 bases. The CDR3 has 15 residues. The V and J ends lost 7 bases and 5 bases respectively, with 21 bases between them. Per the germline V gene, CDR1 is SQVTM and CDR2 is ANQGSEA. This CDR3 is CSAQGGAGLDNEQFF. The CDR3 bases are TGCAGCGCGCAGGGGGGGGCAGGGCTGGACAATGAGCAGTTCTTC.

This clone was recorded only once. The rearrangement joins TRBV19 to TRBJ2-2, with TRBD2 identical over 10 bases. The CDR3 contains 19 residues. With V trimmed by 5 bases and J by 5 bases, 17 bases remained unmatched. Germline loops: CDR1 LNHDA, CDR2 SQIVND (reference sequence). CDR3 region: CASSSTGTSAGVWTGELFF. Here the CDR3 DNA reads TGTGCCAGTAGTTCAACCGGGACTAGCGCGGGTGTATGGACCGGGGAGCTGTTTTTT.

This chain joins TRBV5-6 and TRBJ2-7, with D unclear. The germline V gene encodes CDR1 SGHDT and CDR2 YYEEEE. V lost 2 bases to trimming and J lost 7 bases, with 13 bases between them. The CDR3 contains 13 residues. The CDR3 nucleotides are TGTGCCAGCAGCTTTTTGTCGGGTGAGGAGCAGTACTTC. This gives the protein CASSFLSGEEQYF.

The J gene is TRBJ1-3, the V gene TRBV4-1; D remains unclear. Per the germline V gene, CDR1 is MGHRA and CDR2 is YSYEKL. Deletions cut 1 base from V and 7 bases from J, with 5 bases between. The CDR3 spans 12 residues. The chain's CDR3 is CASSQGWNTIYF. CDR3 coding DNA: TGCGCCAGCAGCCAAGGGTGGAACACCATATATTTT.

The chain joins TRBV27 to TRBJ2-1; 7 nucleotides agree with TRBD2. The junction had 11 bases not matched to a gene; V was cut back by 11 bases and J by 1 base. CDR1 is MNHEY, CDR2 SMNVEV, per germline (reference sequence). The CDR3 has 15 residues. The CDR3 nucleotides read TGTGCCGGTCGTTTTGGGGAGGGTTCCTACAATGAGCAGTTCTTC. Its protein product is CAGRFGEGSYNEQFF.

This chain uses TRBV5-4 with TRBJ1-1; D possibly corresponds to TRBD1 (6 bases). Germline V gives CDR1 SGHNT, CDR2 YYREEE (reference sequence). Trimming cost V 0 bases and J 1 base, with 13 bases left between them. The CDR3 consists of 16 residues. The CDR3 region is CASSLGAGVGNTEAFF. DNA for the CDR3: TGTGCCAGCAGCTTGGGGGCAGGGGTGGGGAACACTGAAGCTTTCTTT.

The rearrangement joins TRBV29-1 to TRBJ2-7; D possibly uses TRBD1 or TRBD2 (5 bases each). The V end lost 2 bases, the J end lost 2 bases, and 16 bases lay between the germline ends. Per the germline V gene, CDR1 is SQVTM and CDR2 is ANQGSEA. CDR3 length equals 15 residues. CDR3 DNA sequence: TGCAGCGTTGAATTGGCCGGGACCAGCCCCTACGAGCAGTACTTC. It specifies CSVELAGTSPYEQYF.

This clone was picked up one time. The V call is TRBV28, the J call TRBJ2-3, with 12 bases fitting TRBD1. Trimming at V came to 3 bases and at J to 4 bases, leaving 8 bases not matched to a gene. The CDR3 loop spans 17 amino acids. The V gene's germline CDR1 is MDHEN and CDR2 SYDVKM. CDR3: CASSFLPGTGGADTQYF. The CDR3 bases are TGTGCCAGCAGTTTCTTACCCGGGACAGGGGGCGCAGATACGCAGTATTTT.

V is TRBV14 and J is TRBJ2-7; 8 nucleotides match TRBD2. Germline V gene data show CDR1 as SGHDN and CDR2 as FVKESK. With 0 bases clipped from V and 3 bases from J, the junction kept 4 bases outside the gene matches. CDR3 length: 15 residues. CDR3 loop: CASSQDGRGNYEQYF. The CDR3 nucleotides are TGTGCCAGCAGCCAAGACGGGAGGGGGAACTACGAGCAGTACTTC.

The gene calls are TRBV5-8 and TRBJ1-1, with D tentatively TRBD1 (5 bases). The germline gives CDR1 SGHTS, CDR2 YDEGEE. V was clipped by 2 bases and J by 1 base, with 12 bases between them. The CDR3 covers 15 residues. The CDR3 here is CASSFPTAWNTEAFF. The CDR3 nucleotides are TGTGCCAGCAGCTTCCCGACAGCATGGAACACTGAAGCTTTCTTT.

The CDR3 region has the DNA TGTGCTAGTGGCGGGAACACTGAAGCTTTCTTT. Amino acid sequence: CASGGNTEAFF. V is TRBV12-5 and J is TRBJ1-1; D is unresolved. The CDR3 extends over 11 amino acids. CDR1 is LGHNT, CDR2 FRNRAP, per germline. The V end lost 6 bases, the J end lost 1 base, and 3 bases lay between the germline ends.

The chain combines TRBV7-3 with TRBJ2-7, with 7 positions matching TRBD1. This CDR3 contains 18 residues. Germline-derived CDR1 and CDR2 are SGHTA and FQGTGA. The V gene end was trimmed by 5 bases and the J gene end by 0 bases; junction bases not matched to a gene: 16. This CDR3 is CASSPKGPGQAHSYEQYF. CDR3 sequence (DNA): TGTGCCAGCAGCCCAAAGGGCCCCGGACAGGCCCACTCCTACGAGCAGTACTTC.

The CDR3 loop is CASSLAVPGVGNTIYF. In nucleotides, the CDR3 is TGTGCCAGCAGCTTAGCGGTTCCAGGGGTAGGAAACACCATATATTTT. The V gene is TRBV7-8, the J gene TRBJ1-3; D is perhaps TRBD1 (6 bases). V was clipped by 0 bases and J by 4 bases, with 13 bases between them. The CDR3 is 16 amino acids. CDR1 and CDR2 (germline): SGHVS, FQNEAQ.

This sequence joins TRBV13 and TRBJ2-7; possibly TRBD1 for D (5 bases). V dropped 1 base and J dropped 7 bases, with 11 bases sitting between them. The V gene's germline CDR1 is PRHDT and CDR2 FYEKMQ (reference sequence). The CDR3 is made up of 13 amino acids. Here the CDR3 DNA reads TGTGCCAGCAGCTTAGAGGCAGGGCGGGAGCAGTACTTC. It specifies CASSLEAGREQYF.

The chain links TRBV27 to TRBJ2-7; D is perhaps TRBD1 or TRBD2 (6 bases each). Germline V gives CDR1 MNHEY, CDR2 SMNVEV (reference sequence). CDR3 length equals 14 residues. Trimming cost V 10 bases and J 0 bases, with 16 bases left between them. CDR3 nucleotides: TGTGCCACCCGGGTCGGGGGCTTCTCCTACGAGCAGTACTTC. Its translation is CATRVGGFSYEQYF.

This clone has a single count. The chain links TRBV19 to TRBJ1-1, with 9 bases fitting TRBD1. The germline CDR1 and CDR2 sequences are LNHDA and SQIVND (reference sequence). The V and J ends lost 9 bases and 1 base, in that order; junction bases with no gene match: 3. The CDR3 runs to 13 residues. The CDR3 nucleotides are TGTGCCAGCTGGGACAGGGCGAACACTGAAGCTTTCTTT. This codes for CASWDRANTEAFF. Full variable domain (remainder filled in from reference TRBV19 and TRBJ1-1): DGGITQSPKYLFRKEGQNVTLSCEQNLNHDAMYWYRQDPGQGLRLIYYSQIVNDFQKGDIAEGYSVSREKKESFPLTVTSAQKNPTAFYLCASWDRANTEAFFGQGTRLTVV.

This chain joins TRBV19 and TRBJ2-2, with 11 bases aligning to TRBD2. The CDR3 is 15 amino acids. V was clipped by 10 bases and J by 5 bases; unmatched bases: 9. Germline V CDR1 and CDR2: LNHDA, SQIVND (reference sequence). This CDR3 reads CATRIAGGGTGELFF. The CDR3, as DNA: TGTGCCACCAGAATAGCGGGAGGGGGGACCGGGGAGCTGTTTTTT.

The rearrangement joins TRBV7-2 to TRBJ2-3; 8 positions match TRBD2. V trimming: 5 bases; J trimming: 5 bases; junction bases outside the gene matches: 9. The CDR3 runs 15 residues. The germline V gene has CDR1 SGHTA and CDR2 FQGNSA. The CDR3 is CASSARRLAGDTQYF. The CDR3 bases are TGTGCCAGCAGCGCGAGGCGGCTAGCGGGAGATACGCAGTATTTT.

The chain recombines TRBV4-1 with TRBJ1-1; D gene unclear. Germline V gene sequence: CDR1 MGHRA, CDR2 YSYEKL. V dropped 0 bases and J dropped 5 bases, with 13 bases sitting between them. CDR3 size: 15 residues. The CDR3, as DNA: TGCGCCAGCAGCCAAGACGGAGGCCTAAGGACTGAAGCTTTCTTT. Translated: CASSQDGGLRTEAFF.

The V and J genes are TRBV7-9 and TRBJ1-4; 8 bases match TRBD1. CDR3 size: 14 residues. Germline loops: CDR1 SEHNR, CDR2 FQNEAQ (reference sequence). Trimming at V came to 8 bases and at J to 6 bases, leaving 8 bases not matched to a gene. CDR3 coding DNA: TGTGCCAGCTCTTCGGGACAGGAGGATGAAAAACTGTTTTTT. Translated, it gives CASSSGQEDEKLFF. The variable domain in full, completed from reference TRBV7-9 and TRBJ1-4, reads DTGVSQNPRHKITKRGQNVTFRCDPISEHNRLYWYRQTLGQGPEFLTYFQNEAQLEKSRLLSDRFSAERPKGSFSTLEIQRTEQGDSAMYLCASSSGQEDEKLFFGSGTQLSVL.

The chain recombines TRBV19 with TRBJ2-3, with 8 bases aligning to TRBD2. The germline V gene has CDR1 LNHDA and CDR2 SQIVND (reference sequence). V shed 6 bases and J 6 bases; nucleotides not matched to a gene: 8. The CDR3 consists of 14 residues. This chain's CDR3 is CASSGTGGTDTQYF. CDR3 sequence (DNA): TGTGCCAGTAGCGGGACGGGAGGGACCGATACGCAGTATTTT.